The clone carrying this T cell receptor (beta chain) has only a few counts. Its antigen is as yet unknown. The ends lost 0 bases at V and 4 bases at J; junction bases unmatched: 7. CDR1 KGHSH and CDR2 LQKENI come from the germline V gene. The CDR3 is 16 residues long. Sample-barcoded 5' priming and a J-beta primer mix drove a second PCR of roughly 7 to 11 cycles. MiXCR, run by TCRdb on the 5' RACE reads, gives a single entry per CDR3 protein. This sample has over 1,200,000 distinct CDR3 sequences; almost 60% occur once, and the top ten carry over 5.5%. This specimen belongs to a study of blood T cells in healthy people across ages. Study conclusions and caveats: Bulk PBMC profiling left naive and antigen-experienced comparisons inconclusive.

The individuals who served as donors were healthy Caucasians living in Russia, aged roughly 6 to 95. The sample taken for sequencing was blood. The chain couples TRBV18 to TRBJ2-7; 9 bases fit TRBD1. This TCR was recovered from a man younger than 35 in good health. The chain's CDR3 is CASSPPSRTGDYEQYF. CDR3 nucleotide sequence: TGTGCCAGCTCACCACCCTCAAGGACAGGGGATTACGAGCAGTACTTC.